The present T cell receptor beta chain was sequenced within a study of beta chain features in type 1 diabetes listed by TCRdb under 2018. Concerning the study at large: Mean age, gender distribution, total cell number and subset yield did not differ between patients and healthy donors. The study compared TCRB repertoires of sorted circulating CD4+ T cell subsets between recently diagnosed type 1 diabetes patients and matched healthy donors. A total of roughly 100 million sorted cells were examined across all samples, and the number of cells per subset was strongly correlated with RNA yield. Regulatory and stem cell-like memory subsets were isolated from only 8 patients and 8 healthy donors, whereas naive and central memory subsets came from all 28 donors. What the work shows at the level of the full study, not this receptor alone: A moderate but significant shortening of TCRB CDR3 length was observed in type 1 diabetes patients in all four CD4+ subsets. HLA sub-analyses involved small numbers of individuals, so any influence of HLA type on TCRB rearrangement remained unresolved. Naive, central memory and regulatory TCRB repertoires appeared to be more alike among patients than among healthy donors. Sequencing cDNA rather than genomic DNA could over-represent highly expressing activated cells, although activation and CD3 levels did not differ between groups. PCR might favor shorter templates, but patient and control samples were amplified and corrected together, so any skew would affect both groups equally. Fewer insertions and more nucleotide deletions at VDJ recombination sites were observed in patients with type 1 diabetes, implying thymic rearrangement abnormalities.

The entire amount of isolated RNA was reverse transcribed using the High Capacity cDNA Reverse Transcription Kit, so the sequenced TCRB transcripts were expressed ones. Deep immunoSEQ sequencing was applied to naive, central memory and regulatory T cell samples, giving an average of around 3.4 million total reads per sample. Sorted cells were lysed in RLT buffer and RNA was extracted with DNase-treated RNeasy Micro or Mini kits, depending on cell number. To prevent cross-contamination, every cell subset was processed on its own, while patient and healthy donor samples were processed together. The immunoSEQ multiplex PCR was used to amplify TCRB sequences from cDNA, yielding 87-bp fragments that span the CDR3 region. Sequencing of the amplicons was done on the Illumina HiSeq platform. The source study handled its data this way. PCR bias was computationally corrected using synthetic template baselines, reads within Hamming distance 2 were collapsed, and singletons that could not be merged were discarded. Reads were aligned to IMGT to assign V, D and J genes, CDR3 length, and insertions or deletions at six rearrangement sites. Within each subset, clonotype counts were normalized to sorted cell number, and only after that were true diversity and Gini coefficients computed with the tcR R package. The overlap coefficient, calculated on TCRB nucleotide sequences, was used to quantify repertoire sharing. As a proxy for the pre-selection repertoire, out-of-frame TCRB sequences from naive cells were analyzed. TCRdb limited this immuneACCESS table to in-frame rearrangements with V and J called. A share of clones is missing; checked studies link under half to unresolved V genes, and the rest is unexplained. V, J and clone size were drawn from that table, and D and trimming were deduced from the DNA. This sample has roughly 450,000 clones in its table, and approximately 13% of those were observed once. 0.035% to 0.045% of the sample goes to the ten largest clones.

CDR1 and CDR2 were assigned from the germline V gene (reference sequence) as SGHNT and YYREEE. The V end loses 4 bases and the J end loses 3 bases, and a stretch of 14 bases separates them. The CDR3 holds 14 amino acids from the cysteine to the phenylalanine. Only the CDR3 DNA is retained, 42 bases long and in frame from the first base. This clone was found a few times. The antigen it binds to is not known. No much larger clone exists at a distance of one base, and base qualities are not known. From each donor, a single peripheral blood sample of about 100 mL on average was drawn into heparinised tubes. A BD FACSAria II and a panel including CD45RO, CCR7, CD25, CD127, CD95 and CD27 were used to sort naive, central memory, regulatory and stem cell-like memory CD4+ T cells. Purity was above 95% for every sorted population. PBMCs were isolated right away by Lymphoprep density gradient centrifugation and were stained directly, without culture. Samples were stained and sorted in pairs, with one healthy donor and one patient per experiment, so that batch effects were minimized.

Sequencing input: naive CD4+ T cells from blood. The sample's cell subset or site label, in plain terms: true naive CD4+ T cells. The sequence joins TRBV5-4 to TRBJ2-7; the D element could tentatively be TRBD1 or TRBD2, as 5 bases agree for each. This TCR came from a man aged 30 to 39 in good health. The CDR3 protein sequence reads: CASSNRDGHYEQYF. At the DNA level, the sequence is TGTGCCAGCAGCAACCGGGACGGACACTACGAGCAGTACTTC.